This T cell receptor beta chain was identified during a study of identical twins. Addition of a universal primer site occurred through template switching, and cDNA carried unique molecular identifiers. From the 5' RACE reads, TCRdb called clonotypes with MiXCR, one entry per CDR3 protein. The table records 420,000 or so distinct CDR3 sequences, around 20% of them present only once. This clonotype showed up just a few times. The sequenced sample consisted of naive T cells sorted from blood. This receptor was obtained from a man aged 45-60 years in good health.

The CDR3 DNA reads as TGTGCCAGCAGTTACGTGGAGAATGGCTACGAGCAGTACTTC. It codes for CASSYVENGYEQYF. V and J are TRBV6-5 and TRBJ2-7; D not certain. V was cut by 2 bases and J by 3 bases, with 11 bases left in between. The CDR3 length is 14 residues. Germline CDR1 reads MNHEY; CDR2 reads SVGAGI.